This T cell receptor (beta chain) emerged from a study of blood T cell repertoires in COVID-19. Sequencing was performed with immunoSEQ multiplex PCR; in TCRdb, only in-frame clones are kept and a portion is missing. The sample consists of some 230,000 clones, around 82% of them appearing once. Trimming shortened V by 7 bases and J by 7 bases, and 10 bases separated the two germline ends. Germline CDR1 and CDR2: SGHTA and FQGNSA. The CDR3 extends over 11 amino acids. The clonotype was recovered from a woman aged 60 to 75 with acute or convalescent COVID-19. The sequencing input was peripheral blood. The chain uses TRBV7-2 and TRBJ1-1; D might be TRBD1 (6 bases). CDR3 bases: TGTGCCAGCAACGTACAGGGTGAAGCTTTCTTT. Translated, it gives CASNVQGEAFF. Complete variable domain (other parts from reference TRBV7-2 and TRBJ1-1): GAGVSQSPSNKVTEKGKDVELRCDPISGHTALYWYRQSLGQGLEFLIYFQGNSAPDKSGLPSDRFSAERTGGSVSTLTIQRTQQEDSAVYLCASNVQGEAFFGQGTRLTVV.